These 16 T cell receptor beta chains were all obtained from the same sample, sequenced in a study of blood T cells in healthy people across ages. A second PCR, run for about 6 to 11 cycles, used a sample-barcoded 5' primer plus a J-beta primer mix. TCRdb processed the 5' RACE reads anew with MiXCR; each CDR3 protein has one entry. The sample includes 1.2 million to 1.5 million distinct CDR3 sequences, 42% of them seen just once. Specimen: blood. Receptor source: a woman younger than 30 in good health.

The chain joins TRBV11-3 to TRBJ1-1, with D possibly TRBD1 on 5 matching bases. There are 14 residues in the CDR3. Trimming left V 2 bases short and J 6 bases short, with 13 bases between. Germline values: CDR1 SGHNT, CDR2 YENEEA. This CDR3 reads CASSLFSGSPEAFF. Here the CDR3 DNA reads TGTGCCAGCAGCTTATTTTCAGGGAGTCCTGAAGCTTTCTTT.

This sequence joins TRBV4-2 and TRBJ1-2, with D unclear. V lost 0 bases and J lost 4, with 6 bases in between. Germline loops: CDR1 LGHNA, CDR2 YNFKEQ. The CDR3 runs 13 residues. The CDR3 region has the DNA TGTGCCAGCAGCCAAGATGGAGCCTATGGCTACACCTTC. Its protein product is CASSQDGAYGYTF.

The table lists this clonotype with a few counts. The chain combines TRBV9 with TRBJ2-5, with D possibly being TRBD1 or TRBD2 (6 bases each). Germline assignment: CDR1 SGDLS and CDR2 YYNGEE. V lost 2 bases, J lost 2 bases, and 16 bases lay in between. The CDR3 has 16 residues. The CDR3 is CASSVSSGGGQETQYF. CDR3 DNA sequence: TGTGCCAGCAGCGTTAGTAGCGGAGGGGGGCAAGAGACCCAGTACTTC.

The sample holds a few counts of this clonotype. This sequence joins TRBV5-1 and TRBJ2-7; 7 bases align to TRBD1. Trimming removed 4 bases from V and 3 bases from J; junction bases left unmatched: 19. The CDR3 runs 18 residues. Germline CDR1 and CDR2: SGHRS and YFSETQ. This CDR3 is CASSVGTHRGIDLYEQYF. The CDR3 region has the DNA TGCGCCAGCAGCGTAGGAACCCACAGGGGTATTGATCTCTACGAGCAGTACTTC.

CDR3 residues: CASSLGGGLSVGEQFF. The DNA of the CDR3 is TGTGCCAGCAGCTTAGGTGGGGGCCTGAGTGTAGGTGAGCAGTTCTTC. This rearrangement joins TRBV7-2 to TRBJ2-1, with a tentative D call TRBD1 (6 bases). Trimming removed 1 base from V and 9 bases from J, with 19 bases in between. CDR3 size: 16 residues. The germline V gene has CDR1 SGHTA and CDR2 FQGNSA.

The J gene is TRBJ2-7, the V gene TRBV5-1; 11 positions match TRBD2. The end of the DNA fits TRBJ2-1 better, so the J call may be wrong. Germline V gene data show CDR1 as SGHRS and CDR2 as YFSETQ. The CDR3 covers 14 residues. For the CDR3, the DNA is TGCGCCAGCAGGTGGACTAGCGGGTACAATGAGCAGTTCTTC. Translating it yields CASRWTSGYNEQFF.

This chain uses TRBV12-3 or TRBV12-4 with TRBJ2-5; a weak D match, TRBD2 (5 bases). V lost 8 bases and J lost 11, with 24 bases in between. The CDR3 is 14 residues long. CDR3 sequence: CASLREESYNEQYF. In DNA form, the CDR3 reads TGTGCCAGCCTCCGGGAAGAGTCCTACAATGAGCAGTACTTC.

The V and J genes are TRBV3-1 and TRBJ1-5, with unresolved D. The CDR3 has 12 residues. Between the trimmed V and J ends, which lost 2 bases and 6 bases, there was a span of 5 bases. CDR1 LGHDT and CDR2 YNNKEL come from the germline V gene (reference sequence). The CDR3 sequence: CASSQYGQPQHF. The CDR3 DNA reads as TGTGCCAGCAGCCAATATGGTCAGCCCCAGCATTTT. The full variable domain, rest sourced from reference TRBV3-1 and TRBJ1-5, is DTAVSQTPKYLVTQMGNDKSIKCEQNLGHDTMYWYKQDSKKFLKIMFSYNNKELIINETVPNRFSPKSPDKAHLNLHINSLELGDSAVYFCASSQYGQPQHFGDGTRLSIL.

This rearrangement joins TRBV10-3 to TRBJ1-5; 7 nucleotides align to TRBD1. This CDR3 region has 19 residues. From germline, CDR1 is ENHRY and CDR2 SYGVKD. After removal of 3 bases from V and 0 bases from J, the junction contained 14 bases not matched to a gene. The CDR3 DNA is TGTGCCATCAGTGATCCTCCGGGACAGCACTCTTATAGCAATCAGCCCCAGCATTTT. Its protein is CAISDPPGQHSYSNQPQHF.

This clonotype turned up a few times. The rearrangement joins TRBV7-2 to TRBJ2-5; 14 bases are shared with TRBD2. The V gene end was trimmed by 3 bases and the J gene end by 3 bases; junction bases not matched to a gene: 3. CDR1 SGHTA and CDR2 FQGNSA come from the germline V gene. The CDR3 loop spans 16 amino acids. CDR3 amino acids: CASSFLTSGGEETQYF. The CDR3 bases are TGTGCCAGCAGCTTTCTGACTAGCGGGGGGGAAGAGACCCAGTACTTC. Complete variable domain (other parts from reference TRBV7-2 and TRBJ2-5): GAGVSQSPSNKVTEKGKDVELRCDPISGHTALYWYRQSLGQGLEFLIYFQGNSAPDKSGLPSDRFSAERTGGSVSTLTIQRTQQEDSAVYLCASSFLTSGGEETQYFGPGTRLLVL.

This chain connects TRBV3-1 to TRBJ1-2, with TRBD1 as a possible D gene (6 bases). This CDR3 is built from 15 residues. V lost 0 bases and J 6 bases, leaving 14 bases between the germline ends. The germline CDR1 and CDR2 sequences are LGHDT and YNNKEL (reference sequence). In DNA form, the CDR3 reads TGTGCCAGCAGCCAAGAATGGGGGGCGCGGAATGGCTACACCTTC. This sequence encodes CASSQEWGARNGYTF.

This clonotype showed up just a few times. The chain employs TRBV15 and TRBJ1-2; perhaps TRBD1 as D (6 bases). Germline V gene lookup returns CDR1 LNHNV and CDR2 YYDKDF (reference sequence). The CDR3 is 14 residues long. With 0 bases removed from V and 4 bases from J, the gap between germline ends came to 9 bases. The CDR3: CATSREPTGYGYTF. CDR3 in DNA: TGTGCCACCAGCAGAGAGCCGACAGGCTATGGCTACACCTTC. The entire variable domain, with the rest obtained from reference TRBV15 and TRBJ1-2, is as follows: DAMVIQNPRYQVTQFGKPVTLSCSQTLNHNVMYWYQQKSSQAPKLLFHYYDKDFNNEADTPDNFQSRRPNTSFCFLDIRSPGLGDTAMYLCATSREPTGYGYTFGSGTRLTVV.

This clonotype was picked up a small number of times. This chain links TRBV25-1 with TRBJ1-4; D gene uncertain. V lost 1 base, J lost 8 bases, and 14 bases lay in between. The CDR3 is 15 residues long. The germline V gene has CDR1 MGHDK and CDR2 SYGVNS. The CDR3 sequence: CASSESGQKREKLFF. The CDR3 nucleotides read TGTGCCAGCAGTGAATCAGGCCAGAAGAGGGAAAAACTGTTTTTT.

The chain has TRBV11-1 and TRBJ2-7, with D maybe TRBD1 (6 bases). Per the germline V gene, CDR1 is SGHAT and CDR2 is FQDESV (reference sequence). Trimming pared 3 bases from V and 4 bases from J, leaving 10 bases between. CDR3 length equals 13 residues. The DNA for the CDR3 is TGTGCCAGCAGCTTCACCACAGGGTACGAGCAGTACTTC. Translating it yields CASSFTTGYEQYF.

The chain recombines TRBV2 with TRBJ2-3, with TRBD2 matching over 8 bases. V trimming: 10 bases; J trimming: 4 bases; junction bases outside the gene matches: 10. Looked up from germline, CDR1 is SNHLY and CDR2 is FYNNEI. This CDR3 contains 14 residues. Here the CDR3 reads CAIAQAGVSDTQYF. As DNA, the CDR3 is TGTGCCATAGCTCAAGCGGGGGTCTCAGATACGCAGTATTTT.

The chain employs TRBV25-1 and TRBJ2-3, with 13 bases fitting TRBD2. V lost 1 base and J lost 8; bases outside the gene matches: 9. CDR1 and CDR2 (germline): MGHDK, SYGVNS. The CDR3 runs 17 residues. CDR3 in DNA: TGTGCCAGCAGTGAATTTGGACTAGCGGGAGACGCAGGTACGCAGTATTTT. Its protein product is CASSEFGLAGDAGTQYF.